One and the same sample provided the 14 T cell receptor beta chains below, sequenced in a study of CD8+CD57+ T cells in acquired aplastic anemia. TCR beta VDJ and CDR3 profiles were obtained from a genomic DNA template. TCRdb re-analysed the reads in MiXCR, keeping a single row per CDR3 protein. The repertoire holds 100,000 to 150,000 distinct CDR3 sequences, with around two fifths as singletons. Source material: sorted CD4+, CD8+, or CD8+CD57+ T cells (not recorded which) from PBMCs. These receptors were taken from a human donor in good health, serving as a control.

The sample holds many counts of this clonotype. This sequence joins TRBV19 and TRBJ1-5, with D possibly being TRBD1 (6 bases). Trimming cost V 3 bases and J 6 bases, with 15 bases left between them. The CDR3 runs 15 residues. Germline-derived CDR1 and CDR2 are LNHDA and SQIVND (reference sequence). CDR3 region: CASSISGQGLQPQHF. Here the CDR3 DNA reads TGTGCCAGTAGTATTTCCGGCCAGGGGCTTCAGCCCCAGCATTTT.

The chain combines TRBV20-1 with TRBJ1-4; D gene uncertain. The CDR3 contains 12 residues. CDR1 is DFQATT, CDR2 SNEGSKA, per germline (reference sequence). Trimming removed 1 base at V and 8 bases at J, with 8 bases between. The CDR3 coding sequence is TGCAGTGCTAGAGTAGGGATAGAAAAACTGTTTTTT. Encoded protein: CSARVGIEKLFF.

The table lists this clonotype with many counts. The rearrangement uses TRBV19 and TRBJ2-3; the D gene is possibly TRBD2 (6 bases). V was trimmed by 2 bases and J by 4 bases, leaving 7 bases between them. This CDR3 is built from 13 residues. Germline lookup yields CDR1 LNHDA and CDR2 SQIVND (reference sequence). The CDR3 DNA follows: TGTGCCAGTAGTATACGGGGGTCAGATACGCAGTATTTT. Protein sequence: CASSIRGSDTQYF.

Only one count was recorded for this clonotype. This chain uses TRBV25-1 with TRBJ2-1; D may be TRBD1 or TRBD2 (5 bases each). The CDR3 is made up of 14 amino acids. Germline loops: CDR1 MGHDK, CDR2 SYGVNS. V lost 8 bases and J lost 10, with 21 bases in between. CDR3 sequence (DNA): TGTGCCAGCTCTTGGGGGACCACTAACCCGGAGCAGTTCTTC. Encoded protein: CASSWGTTNPEQFF. The full variable domain, completed using reference TRBV25-1 and TRBJ2-1, is EADIYQTPRYLVIGTGKKITLECSQTMGHDKMYWYQQDPGMELHLIHYSYGVNSTEKGDLSSESTVSRIRTEHFPLTLESARPSHTSQYLCASSWGTTNPEQFFGPGTRLTVL.

The rearrangement links TRBV6-5 to TRBJ1-1; D is unclear. This CDR3 has 15 amino acids. Trimming left V 3 bases short and J 0 bases short, with 11 bases between. CDR1 MNHEY and CDR2 SVGAGI come from the germline V gene. The chain's CDR3 is CASSYWGNMNTEAFF. The CDR3 nucleotides read TGTGCCAGCAGTTATTGGGGTAATATGAACACTGAAGCTTTCTTT.

In its sample, this clonotype was seen many times. This rearrangement joins TRBV20-1 to TRBJ1-2; TRBD1 might be the D (6 bases). Germline V gene data show CDR1 as DFQATT and CDR2 as SNEGSKA (reference sequence). The CDR3 runs to 13 residues. The V gene lost 1 base and the J gene lost 7 bases, with 13 bases spanning the gap. The DNA of the CDR3 is TGCAGTGCTAGAGGCGGGGGGCTGAGTGGCTACACCTTC. Amino acids: CSARGGGLSGYTF.

In its sample, this clonotype was seen many times. The J gene is TRBJ1-3, the V gene TRBV20-1; no clear D. The CDR3 contains 13 residues. Germline CDR1 is DFQATT and CDR2 is SNEGSKA (reference sequence). Trimming pared 2 bases from V and 8 bases from J, leaving 13 bases between. As DNA, the CDR3 is TGCAGTGCTAGAAGGACGGAAGACCACACCATATATTTT. It encodes CSARRTEDHTIYF.

The J gene is TRBJ2-6, the V gene TRBV5-1; D gene unclear. This CDR3 is 15 amino acids long. The germline gives CDR1 SGHRS, CDR2 YFSETQ. The germline V and J ends were trimmed by 4 bases and 4 bases, with 12 bases remaining between them. The CDR3: CASSPPLEGANVLTF. The CDR3 coding sequence is TGCGCCAGCAGCCCCCCCCTGGAGGGGGCCAACGTCCTGACTTTC.

This clonotype was recorded many times. The chain combines TRBV19 with TRBJ1-1; D not resolved. Per the germline V gene, CDR1 is LNHDA and CDR2 is SQIVND (reference sequence). The CDR3 has 14 amino acids. V shed 6 bases and J shed 6 bases, with 17 bases lying between them. This CDR3 reads CASSAWRAGSEAFF. For the CDR3, the DNA is TGTGCCAGTAGCGCATGGAGGGCGGGCTCTGAAGCTTTCTTT.

In this sample, this clonotype turned up many times. The rearrangement joins TRBV2 to TRBJ1-1; possible D gene TRBD1, 5 bases. The CDR3 runs to 14 residues. The germline CDR1 and CDR2 sequences are SNHLY and FYNNEI. V lost 6 bases and J lost 1, with 12 bases in between. The DNA of the CDR3 is TGTGCCAGCAGCCTACGGGGGACGAACACTGAAGCTTTCTTT. It codes for CASSLRGTNTEAFF.

The chain couples TRBV4-2 to TRBJ1-2, with TRBD1 identical over 10 bases. Germline V gene lookup returns CDR1 LGHNA and CDR2 YNFKEQ. The CDR3 runs to 16 residues. The V gene end was trimmed by 0 bases and the J gene end by 4 bases; junction bases not matched to a gene: 5. The CDR3 loop reads CASSQEGDRGGYGYTF. Here the CDR3 DNA reads TGTGCCAGCAGCCAAGAGGGGGACAGGGGAGGCTATGGCTACACCTTC.

This clonotype was seen a handful of times. This chain joins TRBV6-1 and TRBJ1-1; the D is unclear. Trimming took off 4 bases at V and 7 bases at J, with 7 bases between the two ends. Germline V CDR1 and CDR2: MNHNS, SASEGT. This CDR3 spans 11 amino acids. The CDR3 coding sequence is TGTGCCAGCAGTGGGCCTGTTGAAGCTTTCTTT. It is translated as CASSGPVEAFF.

This clonotype appeared many times. The chain recombines TRBV12-3 or TRBV12-4 with TRBJ1-1; 7 bases match TRBD1. V lost 5 bases and J lost 9; bases outside the gene matches: 6. The length of the CDR3 is 12 residues. The CDR3 reads CASSVQQGQAFF. DNA for the CDR3: TGTGCCAGCAGTGTACAACAGGGGCAAGCTTTCTTT.

This clonotype has ten or more counts. The genes are TRBV6-1 and TRBJ1-2; D possibly corresponds to TRBD1 (6 bases). Between the trimmed V and J ends, which lost 2 bases and 3 bases, there was a span of 13 bases. Germline values: CDR1 MNHNS, CDR2 SASEGT. This CDR3 has 15 amino acids. Written as DNA, the CDR3 is TGTGCCAGCAGTGAAATTGGACAGAATCACTATGGCTACACCTTC. Translation gives CASSEIGQNHYGYTF.